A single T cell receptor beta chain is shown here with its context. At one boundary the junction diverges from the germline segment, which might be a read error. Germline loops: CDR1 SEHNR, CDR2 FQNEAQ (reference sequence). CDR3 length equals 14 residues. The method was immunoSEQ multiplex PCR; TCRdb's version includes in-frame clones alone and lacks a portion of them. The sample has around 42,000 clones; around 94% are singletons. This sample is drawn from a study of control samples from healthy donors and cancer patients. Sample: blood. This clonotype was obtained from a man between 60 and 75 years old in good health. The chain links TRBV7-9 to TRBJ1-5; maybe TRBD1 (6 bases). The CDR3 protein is CASSFYPTTGGLDF. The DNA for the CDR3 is TGTGCCAGCAGCTTTTACCCCACGACAGGTGGTTTGGATTTT.